Listed here are 22 T cell receptor beta chains from one sample, sequenced in a study of blood T cells in healthy people across ages. For the second PCR, which ran for 7 to 11 cycles, a sample-barcoded 5' primer and a J-beta primer mix were used. TCRdb reprocessed the 5' RACE reads via MiXCR and lists one record per CDR3 protein. The data hold roughly 680,000 distinct CDR3 sequences, with about 51% observed a single time. The specimen sequenced was blood. These receptor sequences come from a woman older than 75 in good health.

The V and J genes are TRBV5-1 and TRBJ2-5, with D perhaps assigned TRBD1 or TRBD2 (5 bases each). The DNA end is a closer match to TRBJ2-7, so the J assignment may be wrong. The CDR3 is 14 amino acids. The V gene's germline CDR1 is SGHRS and CDR2 YFSETQ. This CDR3 reads CASSATGTVYEQYF. The CDR3 coding sequence is TGCGCCAGCAGCGCAACCGGGACGGTCTACGAGCAGTACTTC.

J is TRBJ2-7 and V is TRBV13; perhaps TRBD2 as D (6 bases). The CDR3 covers 13 residues. Germline CDR1 is PRHDT and CDR2 is FYEKMQ (reference sequence). With 5 bases removed from V and 6 bases from J, the gap between germline ends came to 14 bases. The CDR3 sequence is CASSQRGGSEQYF. The CDR3 DNA follows: TGTGCCAGCAGCCAAAGAGGAGGGAGCGAGCAGTACTTC.

This clonotype turned up a few times. The chain recombines TRBV9 with TRBJ1-1; no definite D call. Trimming took off 4 bases at V and 5 bases at J, with 21 bases between the two ends. Germline lookup yields CDR1 SGDLS and CDR2 YYNGEE. The CDR3 has 16 amino acids. This CDR3 reads CASSSQWAAGLTEAFF. The CDR3 DNA follows: TGTGCCAGCAGCTCGCAGTGGGCTGCGGGGTTGACTGAAGCTTTCTTT.

About this clonotype: One base away lies a much larger clone, so this may be a sequencing read error. V usage is TRBV5-1 and J usage is TRBJ2-3; D is possibly TRBD1 or TRBD2 (5 bases each). The CDR3 is 15 residues long. Germline loops: CDR1 SGHRS, CDR2 YFSETQ. The CDR3 sequence: CASSLAGTGTVTQYF. CDR3 bases: TGCGCCAGCAGCTTGGCTGGGACGGGCACAGTTACGCAGTATTTT.

In regard to this clonotype: One junction end disagrees with the germline gene, perhaps due to a read error. The chain couples TRBV28 to TRBJ2-3, with a possible D match to TRBD1 (5 bases). The CDR3 is 14 amino acids. Looked up from germline, CDR1 is MDHEN and CDR2 is SYDVKM. CDR3: CASSLGAGSHTQYF. CDR3 coding DNA: TGCGCCAGCAGTTTAGGGGCTGGTAGCCATACGCAGTATTTT.

The genes are TRBV6-6 and TRBJ1-5; tentatively, D is TRBD1 (5 bases). The CDR3 contains 13 residues. Per germline, CDR1 MNHNY and CDR2 SVGAGI (reference sequence). V was pared by 6 bases and J by 1 base, with 7 bases between. The CDR3 protein is CASRHRSNQPQHF. In DNA form, the CDR3 reads TGTGCCAGCAGACACAGGAGCAATCAGCCCCAGCATTTT.

This sequence joins TRBV10-3 and TRBJ2-7; the D is unclear. Germline CDR1 is ENHRY and CDR2 is SYGVKD. The V end was cut by 0 bases, the J end by 6 bases, with 12 bases between. This CDR3 has 14 residues. The CDR3 region is CAISESYESAEQYF. The CDR3 region has the DNA TGTGCCATCAGTGAGTCGTACGAGTCGGCCGAGCAGTACTTC.

This clonotype was detected ten times or more. The gene calls are TRBV5-1 and TRBJ2-1; maybe TRBD1 (5 bases). CDR3 length: 13 residues. The germline V and J ends were trimmed by 4 bases and 4 bases, with 9 bases remaining between them. Germline CDR1 reads SGHRS; CDR2 reads YFSETQ. CDR3 in DNA: TGCGCCAGCAGCCCAGACAGTTACAATGAGCAGTTCTTC. It specifies CASSPDSYNEQFF.

This clonotype was recorded at least ten times. The chain recombines TRBV21-1 with TRBJ2-1; TRBD1 is the table's D call, not checked against the DNA. TRBV21-1 is a known pseudogene. The CDR3 runs 16 residues. CDR3 DNA sequence: TGTGCCAGCAGCAAATCGCCCCAGGGGGCCTACAATGAGCAGTTCTTC. Amino acids: CASSKSPQGAYNEQFF.

The genes are TRBV12-3 or TRBV12-4 and TRBJ1-5; D unresolved. Trimming shortened V by 2 bases and J by 0 bases, and 8 bases separated the two germline ends. This CDR3 is built from 15 residues. Written as DNA, the CDR3 is TGTGCCAGCAGTTTAAACGACTATAGCAATCAGCCCCAGCATTTT. Its protein is CASSLNDYSNQPQHF.

V gene TRBV27 combines with J gene TRBJ1-6; the D gene is possibly TRBD1 (5 bases). CDR3 length: 16 residues. V was clipped by 1 base and J by 4 bases, with 11 bases between them. Germline loops: CDR1 MNHEY, CDR2 SMNVEV (reference sequence). The CDR3 sequence is CASSLFAGQYNSPLHF. Written as DNA, the CDR3 is TGTGCCAGCAGTTTATTTGCGGGGCAGTATAATTCACCCCTCCACTTT.

As regards this clonotype: Just one base apart from a much larger clone, this may be a read error. CDR3 protein: CSASGGSCEQYF. As DNA, the CDR3 is TGCAGTGCTTCGGGGGGATCCTGCGAGCAGTACTTC. V and J are TRBV20-1 and TRBJ2-5; 7 nucleotides match TRBD2. The J call is doubtful: the DNA matches TRBJ2-7 better. Germline lookup yields CDR1 DFQATT and CDR2 SNEGSKA (reference sequence). There are 12 residues in the CDR3.

This clonotype was detected only once. The chain is built from TRBV25-1 and TRBJ1-4, with unresolved D. From germline, CDR1 is MGHDK and CDR2 SYGVNS. There are 15 residues in the CDR3. Between the trimmed V and J ends, which lost 9 bases and 1 base, there was a span of 15 bases. DNA of the CDR3: TGTGCCAGTGGGCCCGAGTTTGGAACTAATGAAAAACTGTTTTTT. Its protein is CASGPEFGTNEKLFF.

Regarding this clonotype: Just one base apart from a much larger clone, this may be a read error. Here the CDR3 DNA reads TGTGCCAGCAGCCGTAGCGGGGGGGGACGCGGATTCACAGATACGCAGTATTTT. Translated: CASSRSGGGRGFTDTQYF. The rearrangement uses TRBV12-3 or TRBV12-4 and TRBJ2-3, with 11 bases identical to TRBD2. The length of the CDR3 is 18 residues. J lost 2 bases, V lost 6 bases, and 13 bases had no gene match.

This clonotype was seen many times. This rearrangement joins TRBV5-1 to TRBJ2-3, with D perhaps TRBD1 or TRBD2 (6 bases each). V was shortened by 3 bases and J by 0 bases, with 14 bases between the two germline ends. This CDR3 is built from 16 residues. The germline V gene has CDR1 SGHRS and CDR2 YFSETQ. The CDR3 region is CASSYLTGTSTDTQYF. DNA of the CDR3: TGCGCCAGCAGCTACCTTACAGGGACTAGCACAGATACGCAGTATTTT.

This clonotype was recorded many times. The V call is TRBV5-6, the J call TRBJ2-7; no reliable D call. V lost 0 bases to trimming and J lost 0 bases, with 16 bases between them. This CDR3 contains 17 residues. Germline V lookup: CDR1 SGHDT, CDR2 YYEEEE. CDR3 in DNA: TGTGCCAGCAGCTTGGTTTCCGGGTCCACCTTCTCCTACGAGCAGTACTTC. Residues: CASSLVSGSTFSYEQYF. Complete variable domain (other parts from reference TRBV5-6 and TRBJ2-7): DAGVTQSPTHLIKTRGQQVTLRCSPKSGHDTVSWYQQALGQGPQFIFQYYEEEERQRGNFPDRFSGHQFPNYSSELNVNALLLGDSALYLCASSLVSGSTFSYEQYFGPGTRLTVT.

This clonotype was seen ten or more times. The chain links TRBV5-1 to TRBJ2-3; no reliable D call. From germline, CDR1 is SGHRS and CDR2 YFSETQ. V lost 3 bases to trimming and J lost 2 bases, with 7 bases between them. This CDR3 contains 13 residues. This chain's CDR3 is CASSSLYTDTQYF. The DNA of the CDR3 is TGCGCCAGCAGCTCGCTTTACACAGATACGCAGTATTTT.

In regard to this clonotype: A much larger clone lies a single base off, so this may be a read error. The chain is built from TRBV27 and TRBJ2-1; D may be TRBD1 (5 bases). The V and J ends lost 6 bases and 6 bases respectively, with 15 bases between them. This CDR3 region has 14 residues. Per the germline V gene, CDR1 is MNHEY and CDR2 is SMNVEV (reference sequence). CDR3 DNA sequence: TGTGCCAGCAGAGGGCCAGGGTTGCTCAATGAGCAGTTCTTC. It is translated as CASRGPGLLNEQFF.

The chain's CDR3 is CSVEVGLIGAEQYF. The CDR3 bases are TGCAGCGTTGAAGTAGGTTTAATCGGGGCCGAGCAGTACTTC. The chain carries TRBV29-1 and TRBJ2-5, with D tentatively TRBD1 or TRBD2 (5 bases each). The J call may be in error: the DNA end matches TRBJ2-7 better. The CDR3 spans 14 residues. In germline, CDR1 is SQVTM, CDR2 ANQGSEA.

DNA for the CDR3: TGTGCCAGCAGCCAGAGACGGACACCTTACTATGGCTACACCTTC. Translated, it gives CASSQRRTPYYGYTF. The chain employs TRBV3-1 and TRBJ1-2, with a weak D call TRBD1 (5 bases). V lost 3 bases and J 3 bases, leaving 14 bases between the germline ends. The CDR3 covers 15 residues. From germline, CDR1 is LGHDT and CDR2 YNNKEL (reference sequence).

This clonotype was counted many times. The V and J genes are TRBV12-3 or TRBV12-4 and TRBJ2-1; 10 bases map to TRBD1. The CDR3 has 15 amino acids. J gave up 5 bases and V 5 bases, and 6 bases lay outside the gene matches. This CDR3 reads CASSLGQGPNNEQFF. The DNA for the CDR3 is TGTGCCAGCAGTCTGGGACAGGGGCCTAACAATGAGCAGTTCTTC.

V gene TRBV3-1 combines with J gene TRBJ2-7; 9 nucleotides agree with TRBD1. This CDR3 has 16 amino acids. CDR1 and CDR2 from the germline V gene are LGHDT and YNNKEL (reference sequence). The junction had 13 bases not matched to a gene; V was cut back by 6 bases and J by 4 bases. This CDR3 reads CASSPRQGGLPYEQYF. Here the CDR3 DNA reads TGTGCCAGCAGTCCCCGACAGGGGGGTTTGCCTTACGAGCAGTACTTC.